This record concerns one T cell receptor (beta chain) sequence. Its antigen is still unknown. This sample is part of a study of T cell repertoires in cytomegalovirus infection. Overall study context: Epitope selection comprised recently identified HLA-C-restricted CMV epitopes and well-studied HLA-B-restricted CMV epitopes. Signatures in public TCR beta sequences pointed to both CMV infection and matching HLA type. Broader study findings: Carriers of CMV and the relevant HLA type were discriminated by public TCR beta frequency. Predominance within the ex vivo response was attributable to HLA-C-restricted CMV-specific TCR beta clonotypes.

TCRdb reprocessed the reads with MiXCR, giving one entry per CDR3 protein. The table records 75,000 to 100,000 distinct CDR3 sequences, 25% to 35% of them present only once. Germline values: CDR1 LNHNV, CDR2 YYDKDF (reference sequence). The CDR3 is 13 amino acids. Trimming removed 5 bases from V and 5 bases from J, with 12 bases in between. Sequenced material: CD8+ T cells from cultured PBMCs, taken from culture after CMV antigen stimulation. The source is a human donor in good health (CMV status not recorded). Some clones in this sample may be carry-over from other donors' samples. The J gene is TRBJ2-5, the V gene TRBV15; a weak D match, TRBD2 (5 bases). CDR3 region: CATSVEGAETQYF. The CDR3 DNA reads TGTGCCACCAGCGTAGAGGGAGCTGAGACCCAGTACTTC. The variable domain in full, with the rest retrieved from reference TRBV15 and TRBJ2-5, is DAMVIQNPRYQVTQFGKPVTLSCSQTLNHNVMYWYQQKSSQAPKLLFHYYDKDFNNEADTPDNFQSRRPNTSFCFLDIRSPGLGDTAMYLCATSVEGAETQYFGPGTRLLVL.